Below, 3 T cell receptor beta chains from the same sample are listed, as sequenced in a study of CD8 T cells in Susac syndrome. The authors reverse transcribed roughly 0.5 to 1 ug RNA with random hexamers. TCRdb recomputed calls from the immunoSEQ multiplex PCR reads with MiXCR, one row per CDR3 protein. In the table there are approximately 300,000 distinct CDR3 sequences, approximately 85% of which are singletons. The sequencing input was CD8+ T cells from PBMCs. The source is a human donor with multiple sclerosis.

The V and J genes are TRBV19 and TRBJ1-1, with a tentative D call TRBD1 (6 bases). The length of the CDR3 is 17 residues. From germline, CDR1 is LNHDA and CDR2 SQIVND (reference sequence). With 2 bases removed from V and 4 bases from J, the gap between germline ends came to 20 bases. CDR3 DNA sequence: TGTGCCAGTAGTATAAGAGTCTTGTCGGGGGGGCCCACTGAAGCTTTCTTT. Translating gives CASSIRVLSGGPTEAFF.

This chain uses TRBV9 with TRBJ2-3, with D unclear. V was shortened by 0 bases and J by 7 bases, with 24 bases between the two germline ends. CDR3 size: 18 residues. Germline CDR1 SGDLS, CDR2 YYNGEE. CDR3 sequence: CASSVERVGWIQPNTQYF. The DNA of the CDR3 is TGTGCCAGCAGCGTAGAGCGTGTTGGGTGGATCCAACCTAATACGCAGTATTTT.

CDR3 region: CASSFIVGGGSGNYEQFF. CDR3 in DNA: TGTGCCAGCAGTTTTATCGTCGGCGGTGGTAGCGGGAACTATGAGCAGTTCTTC. J is TRBJ2-1 and V is TRBV28, with 8 bases fitting TRBD2. Germline V gene lookup returns CDR1 MDHEN and CDR2 SYDVKM. There are 18 residues in the CDR3. Unmatched junction bases numbered 18, after V lost 3 bases and J lost 8 bases.